The 8 T cell receptor beta chains presented below share a single source sample, sequenced in a study of radiation and T cells in renal cell carcinoma. Generated by immunoSEQ multiplex PCR, the TCRdb table keeps only in-frame clones and is missing some. The sample holds about 78,000 clones, about 88% seen once. Noted time point: blood 4 weeks post-SBRT, at nephrectomy. This sample's treatment: 15 Gy SBRT to primary tumor, nephrectomy 4 weeks later. The sample was blood, taken from a patient whose treatment included radiotherapy and nephrectomy. These TCRs come from a woman between 70 and 85 years old with renal cell carcinoma.

The J gene is TRBJ2-1, the V gene TRBV13, with D possibly being TRBD2 (7 bases). V lost 3 bases and J 10 bases, leaving 13 bases between the germline ends. The length of the CDR3 is 13 residues. Looked up from germline, CDR1 is PRHDT and CDR2 is FYEKMQ (reference sequence). The CDR3 reads CASSFSRGGEQFF. The CDR3 nucleotides read TGTGCCAGCAGCTTCAGCAGGGGAGGGGAGCAGTTCTTC.

This clone was picked up one time. The junction departs from germline at one end; a sequencing error may be responsible. Distinct nucleotide sequences in the sample also encode this CDR3. The rearrangement links TRBV5-4 to TRBJ2-3; possibly TRBD1 for D (6 bases). CDR3 length: 13 amino acids. Germline CDR1 SGHNT, CDR2 YYREEE (reference sequence). The CDR3 sequence: CASSSGAQDTQYF. The CDR3 DNA reads TGTGCCAGCAGCTCAGGGGCACAGGATACGCAGTACTTT.

This chain joins TRBV5-4 and TRBJ2-2, with 9 nucleotides matching TRBD2. The germline V gene encodes CDR1 SGHNT and CDR2 YYREEE (reference sequence). The junction had 10 bases not matched to a gene; V was cut back by 0 bases and J by 7 bases. The CDR3 spans 17 residues. The CDR3 loop is CASSLGVAGVPGGELFF. CDR3 DNA: TGTGCCAGCAGCTTGGGGGTAGCGGGGGTTCCAGGCGGGGAGCTGTTTTTT.

This clone was detected only once. The V call is TRBV6-1, the J call TRBJ1-3; D not resolved. The CDR3 contains 14 residues. Trimming stripped 7 bases from V and 0 bases from J, with 10 bases between. CDR1 is MNHNS, CDR2 SASEGT, per germline. Here the CDR3 reads CASIPTDSGNTIYF. DNA for the CDR3: TGTGCCAGCATTCCGACGGACTCTGGAAACACCATATATTTT.

This chain uses TRBV28 with TRBJ2-5; D possibly corresponds to TRBD1 (6 bases). The germline CDR1 and CDR2 sequences are MDHEN and SYDVKM. There are 15 residues in the CDR3. V shed 3 bases and J shed 4 bases, with 15 bases lying between them. The CDR3 coding sequence is TGTGCCAGCAGTTTCCGCCAACAGGGTACAGAGACCCAGTACTTC. Amino acid sequence: CASSFRQQGTETQYF.

The V call is TRBV27, the J call TRBJ1-1; D perhaps matches TRBD1 (5 bases). The germline V gene encodes CDR1 MNHEY and CDR2 SMNVEV (reference sequence). This CDR3 region has 16 residues. Trimming stripped 2 bases from V and 5 bases from J, with 18 bases between. The CDR3 DNA is TGTGCCAGCAGTTTACACACTGGGGGTGTAGGAACTGAAGCTTTCTTT. Translating gives CASSLHTGGVGTEAFF.

This clone was seen a single time. V gene TRBV19 combines with J gene TRBJ1-1; D gene ambiguous. Germline loops: CDR1 LNHDA, CDR2 SQIVND (reference sequence). The CDR3 length is 13 residues. V was shortened by 4 bases and J by 7 bases, with 13 bases between the two germline ends. The CDR3 sequence is CASSTFPGGEAFF. CDR3 DNA sequence: TGTGCCAGTAGTACCTTTCCGGGCGGTGAAGCTTTCTTT. The full variable domain, completed using reference TRBV19 and TRBJ1-1, is DGGITQSPKYLFRKEGQNVTLSCEQNLNHDAMYWYRQDPGQGLRLIYYSQIVNDFQKGDIAEGYSVSREKKESFPLTVTSAQKNPTAFYLCASSTFPGGEAFFGQGTRLTVV.

The rearrangement uses TRBV19 and TRBJ2-2, with 9 bases aligning to TRBD1. J was trimmed by 2 bases and V by 5 bases; bases with no gene match: 6. This CDR3 is 16 amino acids long. Germline CDR1 LNHDA, CDR2 SQIVND (reference sequence). This chain's CDR3 is CASSPRDRVNTGELFF. The CDR3 DNA reads as TGTGCCAGTAGTCCACGGGACAGGGTAAACACCGGGGAGCTGTTTTTT.